Listed below are T cell receptor beta chains from one sample, sequenced in a study of T cells in Graves' hyperthyroidism and ophthalmopathy. Each CDR3 protein gets one entry after TCRdb re-called the multiplex PCR reads with MiXCR. The table includes about 400,000 distinct CDR3 sequences, 15% to 17% detected once. Sequencing input: blood. The receptors shown here come from a woman younger than 35 with Graves' hyperthyroidism that later progressed to Graves' ophthalmopathy. Each CDR3 is given with its conserved first and last residue. Each record gives: CDR3 DNA, CDR3 protein, V gene, J gene, D gene, clone size. The D gene is left open where the match is weak. The size field is filled for only some rows; it gives once, few, many or a size class.

TGCAGTGCTAGCACCTTAGCGGGAGAGTTCACAGATACGCAGTATTTT	CSASTLAGEFTDTQYF	TRBV20-1	TRBJ2-3	TRBD2	many
TGTGCCAGCAGCTACGGGACAGGGGCGGGCACCGGGGAGCTGTTTTTT	CASSYGTGAGTGELFF	TRBV4-2	TRBJ2-2	TRBD1	few
TGTGCCAGCGGCTTAGGTAACAGGGGTTATTCCGAGCAGTACTTC	CASGLGNRGYSEQYF	TRBV2	TRBJ2-7	TRBD1	many
TGTGCCAGCAGCGCTGGGACTAGCGGACTTAGCACAGATACGCAGTATTTT	CASSAGTSGLSTDTQYF	TRBV2	TRBJ2-3	TRBD2	many
TGTGCCAGCGTAGACAGGGCGAACACTGAAGCTTTCTTT	CASVDRANTEAFF	TRBV28	TRBJ1-1	TRBD1	many
TGCAGTGCTAGAGATCCGGGACAGGGAGAGACCCAGTACTTC	CSARDPGQGETQYF	TRBV20-1	TRBJ2-5	TRBD1	many
TGTGCCAGCAGCCGCGAGTCTAGCGGGAGATATGAGCAGTACTTC	CASSRESSGRYEQYF	TRBV2	TRBJ2-7	TRBD2	many
TGTGCCAGCAGCTTAGCCTCCCGGACTAGCGAAAAAAACATTCAGTACTTC	CASSLASRTSEKNIQYF	TRBV7-2	TRBJ2-4	TRBD2	many
TGTGCCAGCAAACGGGACGGCGGATCGGAGACCCAGTACTTC	CASKRDGGSETQYF	TRBV6-2/TRBV6-3	TRBJ2-5	.	.
TGTGCCAGCACCAAAAATGTACTTGGGGAGCAGTTCTTC	CASTKNVLGEQFF	TRBV12-3/TRBV12-4	TRBJ2-1	.	.
TGTGCCAGCAGCTTAGGGACGGTATATAGCGGGAGCTGGGAGGAAGAGTTCTTC	CASSLGTVYSGSWEEEFF	TRBV7-2	TRBJ2-1	TRBD2	once
TGCAGTGCTAGGGGGGAACTCCCGTACCAAGAGACCCAGTACTTC	CSARGELPYQETQYF	TRBV20-1	TRBJ2-5	.	few
TGTGCCAGCACCTTGGGGGATTCTAGCACAGATACGCAGTATTTT	CASTLGDSSTDTQYF	TRBV28	TRBJ2-3	.	many
TGTGCCAGCTCACCACCTCTCCCTCGCGGGAGGTACCAAGAGACCCAGTACTTC	CASSPPLPRGRYQETQYF	TRBV18	TRBJ2-5	TRBD2	many
TGCGCCAGCAGCTACCCCTCTCAACTAGCGGGAGGGCCCTACGAGCAGTACTTC	CASSYPSQLAGGPYEQYF	TRBV10-2	TRBJ2-7	TRBD2	many
TGTGCCAGCAGCACCTTCCGGACAGGGGGCTACGAGCAGTACTTC	CASSTFRTGGYEQYF	TRBV28	TRBJ2-7	TRBD1	many
TGCAGTGCTACCGGACAGGGGACTGAGCAGTTCTTC	CSATGQGTEQFF	TRBV20-1	TRBJ2-1	TRBD1	few
TGTGCCAGCAGTTACCCCCGGGGGGACTTCAATAGCAATCAGCCCCAGCATTTT	CASSYPRGDFNSNQPQHF	TRBV12-3/TRBV12-4	TRBJ1-5	.	many
TGTGCCAGCAGCCCTCGGACAGGGCTCACCGGGGAGCTGTTTTTT	CASSPRTGLTGELFF	TRBV27	TRBJ2-2	TRBD1	.
TGTGCCAGCAGTTACTCGAAGGCGACGAACACTGAAGCTTTCTTT	CASSYSKATNTEAFF	TRBV6-5	TRBJ1-1	.	many
TGTGCCAGCAGTGAAAGGGCAGCCTACTACGAGCAGTACTTC	CASSERAAYYEQYF	TRBV6-4	TRBJ2-7	.	.
TGCGCCAGCAGCTTGGATGTTAATCAGCCCCAGCATTTT	CASSLDVNQPQHF	TRBV5-1	TRBJ1-5	.	many
TGCGCCAGCAGCCAAGCCCCTTCTGGAAACACCATATATTTT	CASSQAPSGNTIYF	TRBV4-3	TRBJ1-3	.	few
TGTGCCAGCAGGCGGGGACAGGGTAACAATGAGCAGTTCTTC	CASRRGQGNNEQFF	TRBV28	TRBJ2-1	TRBD1	many
TGTGCCAGTTGGGCCGGGGGCAATCAGCCCCAGCATTTT	CASWAGGNQPQHF	TRBV12-3/TRBV12-4	TRBJ1-5	.	few
TGTGCCTGGACTCGCCCGGGACTAGCGGGCCCCGGGGAGCTGTTTTTT	CAWTRPGLAGPGELFF	TRBV30	TRBJ2-2	TRBD2	.
TGTGCCAGCAGCCAAGATCCCTGGGCATCATTATACGAGCAGTACTTC	CASSQDPWASLYEQYF	TRBV4-2	TRBJ2-7	.	few
TGCGCCGGCAGCGACCCTACTCTAAATGAGCAGTTCTTC	CAGSDPTLNEQFF	TRBV7-2	TRBJ2-1	.	.
TGTGCCAGCAGTAGGAGGGCAGGAGCTCAGCCCCAGCATTTT	CASSRRAGAQPQHF	TRBV28	TRBJ1-5	.	many
TGTGCCAGCAGCTCGGGACTAGCGGGGGTAGGCGGGGAGCTGTTTTTT	CASSSGLAGVGGELFF	TRBV7-2	TRBJ2-2	TRBD2	.
TGTGCCAGCAGCTCCTTAAGGGGCAGAAGCTCCTACAATGAGCAGTTCTTC	CASSSLRGRSSYNEQFF	TRBV11-2	TRBJ2-1	.	many
TGTGCCAGCAGAACCGTCAACAATGAGCAGTTCTTC	CASRTVNNEQFF	TRBV6-1	TRBJ2-1	.	few
TGTGCCAGCAGTTACGGGCAGGGGGTCGGGGAGCTGTTTTTT	CASSYGQGVGELFF	TRBV6-5	TRBJ2-2	TRBD1	.